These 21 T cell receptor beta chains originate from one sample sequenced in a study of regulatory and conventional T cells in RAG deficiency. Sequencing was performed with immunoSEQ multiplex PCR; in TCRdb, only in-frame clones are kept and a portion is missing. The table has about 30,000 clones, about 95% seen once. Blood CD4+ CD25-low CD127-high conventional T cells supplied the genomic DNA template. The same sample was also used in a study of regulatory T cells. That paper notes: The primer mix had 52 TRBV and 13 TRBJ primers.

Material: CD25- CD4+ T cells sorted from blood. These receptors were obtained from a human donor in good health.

In DNA form, the CDR3 reads TGTGCCATCAGTGACTCCGGGACTCCGACCCAAGAGACCCAGTACTTC. This gives the protein CAISDSGTPTQETQYF. The chain couples TRBV10-3 to TRBJ2-5; TRBD2 might be the D (6 bases). The CDR3 extends over 16 amino acids. CDR1 and CDR2 (germline): ENHRY, SYGVKD. V shed 3 bases and J shed 1 base, with 15 bases lying between them.

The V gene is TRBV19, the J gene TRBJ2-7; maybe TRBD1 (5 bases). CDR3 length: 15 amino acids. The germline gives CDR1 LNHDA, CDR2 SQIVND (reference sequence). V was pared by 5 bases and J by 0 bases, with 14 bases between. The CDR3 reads CASSLRQGLSYEQYF. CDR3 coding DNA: TGTGCCAGTAGTTTGCGGCAGGGTCTCTCCTACGAGCAGTACTTC.

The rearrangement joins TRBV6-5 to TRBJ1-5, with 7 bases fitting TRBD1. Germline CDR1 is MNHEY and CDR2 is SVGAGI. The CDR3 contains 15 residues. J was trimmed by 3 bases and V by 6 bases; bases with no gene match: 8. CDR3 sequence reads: CASRGQLGDNQPQHF. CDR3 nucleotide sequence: TGTGCCAGCAGGGGACAGCTCGGAGACAATCAGCCCCAGCATTTT.

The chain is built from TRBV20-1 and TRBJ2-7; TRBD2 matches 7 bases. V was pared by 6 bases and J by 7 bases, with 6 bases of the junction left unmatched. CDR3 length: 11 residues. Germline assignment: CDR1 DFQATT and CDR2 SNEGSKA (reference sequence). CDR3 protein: CSAMLGGEQYF. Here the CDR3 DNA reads TGCAGTGCGATGCTGGGGGGGGAGCAGTACTTC.

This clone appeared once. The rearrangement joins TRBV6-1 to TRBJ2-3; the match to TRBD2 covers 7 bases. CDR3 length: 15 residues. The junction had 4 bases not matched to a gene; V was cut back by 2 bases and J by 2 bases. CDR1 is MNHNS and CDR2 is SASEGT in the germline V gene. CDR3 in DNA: TGTGCCAGCAGTGAACTGGGGGGGAACACAGATACGCAGTATTTT. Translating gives CASSELGGNTDTQYF.

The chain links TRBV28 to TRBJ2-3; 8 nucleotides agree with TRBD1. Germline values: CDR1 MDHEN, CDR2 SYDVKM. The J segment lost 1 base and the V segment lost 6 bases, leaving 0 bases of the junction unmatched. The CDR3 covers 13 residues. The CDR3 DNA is TGTGCCAGCAGGACAGGGGGCACAGATACGCAGTATTTT. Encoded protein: CASRTGGTDTQYF.

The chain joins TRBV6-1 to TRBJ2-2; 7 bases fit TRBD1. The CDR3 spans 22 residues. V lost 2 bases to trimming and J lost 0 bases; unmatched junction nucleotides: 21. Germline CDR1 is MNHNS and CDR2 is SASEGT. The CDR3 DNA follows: TGTGCCAGCAGTGAAATTTACCGGGCGTCCCGCCGGGACAGTGCGAACACCGGGGAGCTGTTTTTT. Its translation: CASSEIYRASRRDSANTGELFF.

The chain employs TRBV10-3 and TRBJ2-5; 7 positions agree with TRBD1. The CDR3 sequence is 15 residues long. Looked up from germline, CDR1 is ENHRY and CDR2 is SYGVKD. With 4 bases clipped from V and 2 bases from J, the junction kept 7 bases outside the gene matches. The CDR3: CAISGRPGQQETQYF. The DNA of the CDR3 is TGTGCCATCAGTGGGAGACCGGGACAGCAAGAGACCCAGTACTTC.

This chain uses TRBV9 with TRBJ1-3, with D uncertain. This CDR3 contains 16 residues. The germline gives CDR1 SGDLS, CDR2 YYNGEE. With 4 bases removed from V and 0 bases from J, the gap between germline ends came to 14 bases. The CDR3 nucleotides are TGTGCCAGCAGCCCGCGGATAGCGAACTCTGGAAACACCATATATTTT. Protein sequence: CASSPRIANSGNTIYF.

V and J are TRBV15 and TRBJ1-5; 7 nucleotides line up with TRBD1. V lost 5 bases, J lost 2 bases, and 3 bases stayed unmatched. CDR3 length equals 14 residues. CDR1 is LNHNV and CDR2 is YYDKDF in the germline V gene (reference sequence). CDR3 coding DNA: TGTGCCACCAGCCCCGGGACAGGCAATCAGCCCCAGCATTTT. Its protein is CATSPGTGNQPQHF.

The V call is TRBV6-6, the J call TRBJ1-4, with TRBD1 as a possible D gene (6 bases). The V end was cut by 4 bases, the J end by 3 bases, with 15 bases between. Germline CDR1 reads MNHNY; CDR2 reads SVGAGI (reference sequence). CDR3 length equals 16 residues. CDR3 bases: TGTGCCAGCAGTTCACCGAAGGACAGAGCTAATGAAAAACTGTTTTTT. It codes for CASSSPKDRANEKLFF.

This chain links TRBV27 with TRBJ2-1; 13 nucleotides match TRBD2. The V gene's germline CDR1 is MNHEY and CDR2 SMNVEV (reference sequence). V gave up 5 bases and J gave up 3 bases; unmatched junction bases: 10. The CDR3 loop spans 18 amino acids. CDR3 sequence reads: CASSQPGLAGAYYNEQFF. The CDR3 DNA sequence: TGTGCCAGCAGTCAACCAGGACTAGCGGGGGCCTACTACAATGAGCAGTTCTTC.

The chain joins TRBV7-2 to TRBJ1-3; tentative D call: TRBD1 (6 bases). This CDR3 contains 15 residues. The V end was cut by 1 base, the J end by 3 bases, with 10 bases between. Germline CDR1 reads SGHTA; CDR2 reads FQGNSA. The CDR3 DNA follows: TGTGCCAGCAGCTTAGGTGGGGGCAGTGGAAACACCATATATTTT. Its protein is CASSLGGGSGNTIYF.

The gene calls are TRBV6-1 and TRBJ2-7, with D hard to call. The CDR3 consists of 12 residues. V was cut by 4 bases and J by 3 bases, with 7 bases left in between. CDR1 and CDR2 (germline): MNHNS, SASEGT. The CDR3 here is CASSVIGYEQYF. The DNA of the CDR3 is TGTGCCAGCAGTGTTATCGGCTACGAGCAGTACTTC.

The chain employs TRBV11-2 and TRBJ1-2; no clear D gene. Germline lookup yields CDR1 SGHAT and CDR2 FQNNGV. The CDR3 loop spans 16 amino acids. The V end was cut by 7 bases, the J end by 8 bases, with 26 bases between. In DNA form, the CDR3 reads TGTGCCAGCATCCCAAACATCGTCCAGGCCGGCGGGGGCTACACCTTC. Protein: CASIPNIVQAGGGYTF. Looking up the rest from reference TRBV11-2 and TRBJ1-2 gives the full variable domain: EAGVAQSPRYKIIEKRQSVAFWCNPISGHATLYWYQQILGQGPKLLIQFQNNGVVDDSQLPKDRFSAERLKGVDSTLKIQPAKLEDSAVYLCASIPNIVQAGGGYTFGSGTRLTVV.

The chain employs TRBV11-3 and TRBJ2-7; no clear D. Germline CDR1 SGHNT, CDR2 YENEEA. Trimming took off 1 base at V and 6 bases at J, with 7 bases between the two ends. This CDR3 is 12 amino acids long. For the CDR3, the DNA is TGTGCCAGCAGCTTAGCCTACGGCGAGCAGTACTTC. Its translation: CASSLAYGEQYF.

The CDR3 sequence: CASSFVWTGENIQYF. CDR3 DNA: TGTGCCAGCAGCTTTGTTTGGACAGGGGAAAACATTCAGTACTTC. The chain links TRBV5-8 to TRBJ2-4; TRBD1 matches 9 bases. This CDR3 comprises 15 residues. V lost 2 bases to trimming and J lost 5 bases; unmatched junction nucleotides: 5. From germline, CDR1 is SGHTS and CDR2 YDEGEE.

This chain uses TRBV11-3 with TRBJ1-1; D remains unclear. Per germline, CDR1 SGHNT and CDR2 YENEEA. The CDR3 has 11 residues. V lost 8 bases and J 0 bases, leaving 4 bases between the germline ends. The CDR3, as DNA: TGTGCCAGCCCGGTGAACACTGAAGCTTTCTTT. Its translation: CASPVNTEAFF.

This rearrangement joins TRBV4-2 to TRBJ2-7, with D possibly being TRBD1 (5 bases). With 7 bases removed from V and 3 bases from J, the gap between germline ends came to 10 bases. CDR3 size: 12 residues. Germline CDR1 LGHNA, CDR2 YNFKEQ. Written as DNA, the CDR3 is TGTGCCAGCACACCTAGGGGCTACGAGCAGTACTTC. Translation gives CASTPRGYEQYF.

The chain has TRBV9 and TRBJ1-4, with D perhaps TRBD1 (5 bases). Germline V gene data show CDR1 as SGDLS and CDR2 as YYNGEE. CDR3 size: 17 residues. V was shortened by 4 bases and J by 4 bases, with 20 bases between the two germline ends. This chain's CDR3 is CASSPPSWGGGNEKLFF. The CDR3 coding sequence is TGTGCCAGCAGCCCCCCTTCGTGGGGGGGAGGTAATGAAAAACTGTTTTTT.

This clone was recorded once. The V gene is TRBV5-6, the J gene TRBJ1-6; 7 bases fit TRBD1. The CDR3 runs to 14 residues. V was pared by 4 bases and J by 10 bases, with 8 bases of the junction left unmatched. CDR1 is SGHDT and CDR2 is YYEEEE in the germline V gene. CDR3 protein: CASSVDRRRSPLHF. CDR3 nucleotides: TGTGCCAGCAGCGTGGACAGGCGGCGCTCACCCCTCCACTTT.